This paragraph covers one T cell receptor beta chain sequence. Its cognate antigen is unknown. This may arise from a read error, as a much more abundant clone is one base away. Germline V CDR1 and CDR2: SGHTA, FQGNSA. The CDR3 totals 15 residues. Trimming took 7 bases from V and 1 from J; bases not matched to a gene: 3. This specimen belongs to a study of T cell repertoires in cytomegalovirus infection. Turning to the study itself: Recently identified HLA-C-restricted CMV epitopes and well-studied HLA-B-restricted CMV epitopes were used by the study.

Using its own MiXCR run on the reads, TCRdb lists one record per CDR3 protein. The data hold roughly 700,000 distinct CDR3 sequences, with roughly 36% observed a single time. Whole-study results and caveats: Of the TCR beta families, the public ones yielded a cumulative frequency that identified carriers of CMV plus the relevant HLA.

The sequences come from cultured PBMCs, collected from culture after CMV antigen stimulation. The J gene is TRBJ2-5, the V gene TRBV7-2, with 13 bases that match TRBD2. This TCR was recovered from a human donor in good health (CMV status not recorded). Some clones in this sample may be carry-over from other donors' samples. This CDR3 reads CASNWTSGGQETQYF. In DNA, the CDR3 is TGTGCCAGCAACTGGACTAGCGGGGGCCAAGAGACCCAGTACTTC.